The next 18 T cell receptor beta chains were all read from a single sample in a study of control samples from healthy donors and cancer patients. The assay was immunoSEQ multiplex PCR, and TCRdb's table has in-frame clones only and misses some. The sample lists about 130,000 clones, 92% occurring once. Specimen: blood. The source is a woman in her fifties or sixties in good health.

The chain uses TRBV19 and TRBJ2-1; either TRBD1 or TRBD2 may supply D (6 bases each). CDR1 is LNHDA and CDR2 is SQIVND in the germline V gene (reference sequence). The CDR3 runs to 16 residues. The V gene lost 7 bases and the J gene lost 4 bases, with 20 bases spanning the gap. This CDR3 reads CASTPGIGGAYNEQFF. The CDR3 DNA follows: TGTGCCAGTACCCCAGGAATCGGGGGCGCATACAATGAGCAGTTCTTC. Drawing the rest from reference TRBV19 and TRBJ2-1, the complete variable domain is DGGITQSPKYLFRKEGQNVTLSCEQNLNHDAMYWYRQDPGQGLRLIYYSQIVNDFQKGDIAEGYSVSREKKESFPLTVTSAQKNPTAFYLCASTPGIGGAYNEQFFGPGTRLTVL.

J is TRBJ2-3 and V is TRBV5-1; D perhaps matches TRBD2 (7 bases). Germline CDR1 is SGHRS and CDR2 is YFSETQ. Trimming took 4 bases from V and 2 from J, leaving 17 bases between them. The CDR3 runs to 16 residues. The CDR3 sequence is CASSPGASGVTDTQYF. The DNA of the CDR3 is TGCGCCAGCAGCCCGGGGGCTAGCGGAGTCACAGATACGCAGTATTTT.

The rearrangement uses TRBV6-1 and TRBJ1-2; TRBD1 matches 10 bases. The ends lost 2 bases at V and 5 bases at J; junction bases unmatched: 8. CDR3 size: 16 residues. The germline V gene has CDR1 MNHNS and CDR2 SASEGT. This chain's CDR3 is CASSEPGTGVGYGYTF. CDR3 in DNA: TGTGCCAGCAGTGAACCCGGGACAGGGGTTGGGTATGGCTACACCTTC.

The rearrangement links TRBV18 to TRBJ1-3, with D possibly TRBD1 on 5 matching bases. This CDR3 is 17 amino acids long. Per the germline V gene, CDR1 is KGHSH and CDR2 is LQKENI. Trimming pared 5 bases from V and 0 bases from J, leaving 17 bases between. The CDR3 coding sequence is TGTGCCAGCTCAGCACAACGGTCAGGGAGCTCTGGAAACACCATATATTTT. It translates to CASSAQRSGSSGNTIYF.

This clone was seen only once. The rearrangement joins TRBV16 to TRBJ2-2, with D unclear. CDR3 length: 16 amino acids. V lost 2 bases and J 0 bases, leaving 10 bases between the germline ends. The germline CDR1 and CDR2 sequences are KGHSY and FQNENV. The CDR3 here is CASSQATDPNTGELFF. The CDR3 region has the DNA TGTGCCAGCAGCCAAGCCACAGACCCGAACACCGGGGAGCTGTTTTTT.

Only one count was recorded for this clone. CDR3 loop: CATSGYRDREGQPQHF. CDR3 bases: TGTGCCACCAGTGGCTACCGGGACAGGGAAGGGCAGCCCCAGCATTTT. The gene calls are TRBV24-1 and TRBJ1-5; 9 bases fit TRBD1. Trimming took 5 bases from V and 7 from J; bases not matched to a gene: 11. Germline assignment: CDR1 KGHDR and CDR2 SFDVKD. This CDR3 region has 16 residues.

A note on this clone: Since no conserved phenylalanine or tryptophan closes the CDR3, a read error is the likely cause. No DNA is shown, since the ends of the CDR3 on it are uncertain; the CDR3 is the one TCRdb lists. The chain employs TRBV5-1 and TRBJ2-7; TRBD1, the table's D call, was not compared with the DNA. The V gene's germline CDR1 is SGHRS and CDR2 YFSETQ. The CDR3 length is 14 residues, termini included. CDR3 amino acids: CASSRRQGGAGGLR.

The chain links TRBV30 to TRBJ1-1; D is undetermined. Trimming pared 5 bases from V and 4 bases from J, leaving 23 bases between. The germline CDR1 and CDR2 sequences are GTSNPN and SVGIG (reference sequence). The CDR3 has 16 amino acids. DNA of the CDR3: TGTGCCTGGTGTCGGCAGGAGACCCTTGGAGGCACTGAAGCTTTCTTT. Residues: CAWCRQETLGGTEAFF.

The J gene is TRBJ2-1, the V gene TRBV2; D unclear. The germline V gene encodes CDR1 SNHLY and CDR2 FYNNEI. The CDR3 is 11 residues long. Trimming removed 7 bases from V and 4 bases from J, with 5 bases in between. The CDR3 loop is CASKVYNEQFF. The DNA for the CDR3 is TGTGCCAGCAAGGTTTACAATGAGCAGTTCTTC.

This clone was picked up one time. The J gene is TRBJ1-2, the V gene TRBV14, with 10 bases identical to TRBD1. Germline CDR1 is SGHDN and CDR2 is FVKESK. CDR3 length: 14 amino acids. V lost 5 bases to trimming and J lost 7 bases; unmatched junction nucleotides: 7. As DNA, the CDR3 is TGTGCCAGCAGCTCACGACAGGGGGCTTTTGGCTACACCTTC. It codes for CASSSRQGAFGYTF.

This rearrangement joins TRBV4-1 to TRBJ2-7; TRBD2 is a possible D gene (6 bases). The CDR3 contains 15 residues. Germline CDR1 reads MGHRA; CDR2 reads YSYEKL. V gave up 4 bases and J gave up 2 bases, with 15 bases separating them. The CDR3 protein is CASSRPGTVPYEQYF. The DNA for the CDR3 is TGCGCCAGCAGCCGACCAGGGACTGTCCCCTACGAGCAGTACTTC.

CDR3 sequence (DNA): TGTGCCAGCAGTTGCAGTTTAAGTGATCAGCCCCAGCATTTT. It yields the protein CASSCSLSDQPQHF. The rearrangement links TRBV6-4 to TRBJ1-5; D is uncertain. CDR1 is MRHNA and CDR2 is SNTAGT in the germline V gene. The CDR3 sequence is 14 residues long. The V and J ends lost 5 bases and 5 bases respectively, with 13 bases between them.

The rearrangement links TRBV19 to TRBJ1-3; D possibly corresponds to TRBD1 (6 bases). The CDR3 is 16 residues long. Germline V gives CDR1 LNHDA, CDR2 SQIVND (reference sequence). V lost 5 bases and J lost 0, with 14 bases in between. CDR3 sequence (DNA): TGTGCCAGTAGTGCCTCCGGGACAACCTCTGGAAACACCATATATTTT. Encoded protein: CASSASGTTSGNTIYF.

The sample holds one count of this clone. The chain employs TRBV7-6 and TRBJ2-3; D is possibly TRBD2 (7 bases). This CDR3 spans 17 amino acids. The ends were cut back, 4 bases at V and 4 bases at J, with 21 bases in the middle. Germline V gene data show CDR1 as SGHVS and CDR2 as FNYEAQ. CDR3 residues: CASSSKFGGPGSDTQYF. In nucleotides, the CDR3 is TGTGCCAGCAGCTCAAAGTTCGGGGGGCCGGGTTCAGATACGCAGTATTTT.

The chain joins TRBV28 to TRBJ2-2; D may be TRBD2 (6 bases). Trimming shortened V by 6 bases and J by 1 base, and 9 bases separated the two germline ends. CDR3 length: 14 residues. Germline CDR1 and CDR2: MDHEN and SYDVKM. The CDR3 sequence is CASRTRRNTGELFF. The CDR3 nucleotides are TGTGCCAGCAGGACTAGACGGAACACCGGGGAGCTGTTTTTT.

This chain connects TRBV18 to TRBJ1-5, with D unresolved. The CDR3 length is 12 residues. CDR1 is KGHSH and CDR2 is LQKENI in the germline V gene. V was pared by 3 bases and J by 7 bases, with 7 bases between. The CDR3 nucleotides are TGTGCCAGCTCACCGGGAAGCCAGCCCCAGCATTTT. It specifies CASSPGSQPQHF.

The CDR3 coding sequence is TGTGCCAGCAGCTCCCGACAGGGGTCCTACGAGCAGTACTTC. It specifies CASSSRQGSYEQYF. The chain is built from TRBV7-2 and TRBJ2-7, with 8 bases identical to TRBD1. This CDR3 is built from 14 residues. The germline gives CDR1 SGHTA, CDR2 FQGNSA. The J segment lost 1 base and the V segment lost 4 bases, leaving 3 bases of the junction unmatched.

The chain uses TRBV19 and TRBJ2-2, with D perhaps TRBD2 (6 bases). Germline CDR1 and CDR2: LNHDA and SQIVND (reference sequence). The CDR3 runs to 14 residues. Trimming pared 6 bases from V and 6 bases from J, leaving 14 bases between. The CDR3 region has the DNA TGTGCCAGTAGCCCTAGCGTTGGGTCCGGGGAGCTGTTTTTT. It specifies CASSPSVGSGELFF.